These 12 T cell receptor beta chains came from one sample sequenced in a study of tumor and adjacent non-tumor tissue in lung cancer. The library came from three nested PCR rounds adapted from ARM-PCR protocols. Via MiXCR, TCRdb re-called the multiplex PCR reads, giving one row per CDR3 protein. The table lists tens of thousands of distinct CDR3 sequences, roughly two thirds of them singletons. RNA was extracted from bulk tissue without any cell sorting. Specimen: lung tumor tissue. The source of these receptors is a woman aged 40 to 50 with non-small cell lung cancer.

The J gene is TRBJ2-3, the V gene TRBV29-1; possibly TRBD1 for D (6 bases). The germline V gene has CDR1 SQVTM and CDR2 ANQGSEA. Trimming pared 1 base from V and 11 bases from J, leaving 25 bases between. The CDR3 is 16 residues long. CDR3: CSVEGGPTESTAMQYF. DNA for the CDR3: TGCAGCGTTGAAGGGGGGCCGACAGAAAGCACAGCTATGCAGTATTTT.

Worth noting for this clonotype: One end of the junction fails to match germline, which may point to a read error. The rearrangement links TRBV12-3 or TRBV12-4 to TRBJ1-2, with D unresolved. This CDR3 region has 14 residues. This CDR3 is CPSSLAGFDYDYTF. CDR3 bases: TGTCCCAGCAGTTTGGCGGGATTCGACTATGACTACACCTTC.

This clonotype occurred once. This chain links TRBV12-3 or TRBV12-4 with TRBJ1-4, with 7 bases fitting TRBD1. The junction had 26 bases not matched to a gene; V was cut back by 3 bases and J by 10 bases. The CDR3 loop spans 20 amino acids. CDR3 in amino acids: CASSFWRDGTVLSTDGKLFF. CDR3 coding DNA: TGTGCCAGCAGTTTCTGGCGCGACGGGACAGTTTTATCAACTGATGGAAAACTGTTTTTT.

The genes are TRBV11-2 and TRBJ2-6; 11 bases line up with TRBD1. CDR3 length: 18 residues. Germline V CDR1 and CDR2: SGHAT, FQNNGV. The CDR3 spells CVNSVRTGGSSGANVLTF. CDR3 nucleotides: TGTGTCAACAGCGTAAGGACAGGGGGCTCCTCTGGGGCCAACGTCCTGACTTTC.

Of note for this clonotype: Without the conserved terminal phenylalanine or tryptophan, this CDR3 likely stems from a read error. This chain links TRBV4-2 with TRBJ2-4; D may correspond to TRBD1 or TRBD2 (6 bases each). Between the trimmed V and J ends, which lost 6 bases and 3 bases, there was a span of 24 bases. Germline V gene data show CDR1 as LGHNA and CDR2 as YNFKEQ. The CDR3 length is 18 residues. CDR3 sequence reads: CASSPSWTDSGVKNIQYI. The CDR3 region has the DNA TGTGCCAGCAGTCCATCATGGACAGATAGCGGAGTCAAAAACATTCAGTACATC.

The rearrangement links TRBV25-1 to TRBJ1-6; no definite D call. The CDR3 has 14 amino acids. V shed 4 bases and J shed 14 bases, with 18 bases lying between them. Per the germline V gene, CDR1 is MGHDK and CDR2 is SYGVNS. The CDR3 protein is CASSVTGPYSALHF. As DNA, the CDR3 is TGTGCCAGCAGTGTTACGGGCCCATATTCGGCCCTCCACTTT.

At least ten counts were recorded for this clonotype. The chain has TRBV12-3 or TRBV12-4 and TRBJ2-2, with D perhaps TRBD2 (6 bases). Trimming removed 6 bases at V and 0 bases at J, with 8 bases between. The CDR3 is 14 amino acids. The CDR3 reads CASRGEANTGELFF. CDR3 sequence (DNA): TGTGCCAGCAGAGGGGAGGCGAACACCGGGGAGCTGTTTTTT.

V is TRBV4-1 and J is TRBJ2-3, with D unresolved. Germline V gene data show CDR1 as MGHRA and CDR2 as YSYEKL. The CDR3 has 12 amino acids. V lost 7 bases to trimming and J lost 1 base, with 6 bases between them. CDR3 protein: CASMDGTDTQYF. The DNA for the CDR3 is TGCGCCAGCATGGACGGCACAGATACGCAGTATTTT.

This clonotype has just one count. One end of the junction does not line up with germline, which may come from a read error. This chain uses TRBV20-1 with TRBJ2-7; maybe TRBD1 (5 bases). From germline, CDR1 is DFQATT and CDR2 SNEGSKA (reference sequence). This CDR3 spans 11 amino acids. CDR3 bases: TGCAGTGCGAGTCAGGGTTACGAGCAATACTTC. This codes for CSASQGYEQYF.

Worth noting for this clonotype: This clone may be a read error of a much larger clone one base away. The chain couples TRBV5-1 to TRBJ2-5; 9 positions agree with TRBD1. CDR1 is SGHRS, CDR2 YFSETQ, per germline. The length of the CDR3 is 14 residues. CDR3: CGSSWDRVKETQYF. CDR3 in DNA: TGCGGCAGCAGCTGGGACAGGGTGAAAGAGACCCAGTACTTC.

The chain's CDR3 is CASNLSGRNNQPQHF. CDR3 bases: TGTGCCAGCAATTTGTCGGGGAGGAACAATCAGCCCCAGCATTTT. The chain recombines TRBV12-3 or TRBV12-4 with TRBJ1-5, with no clear D. Trimming removed 7 bases from V and 3 bases from J, with 16 bases in between. The CDR3 totals 15 residues.

The sample holds many counts of this clonotype. The rearrangement joins TRBV6-6 to TRBJ2-5; D is tentatively TRBD1 or TRBD2 (5 bases each). The CDR3 covers 16 residues. V shed 6 bases and J shed 2 bases, with 19 bases lying between them. The germline CDR1 and CDR2 sequences are MNHNY and SVGAGI (reference sequence). Here the CDR3 reads CASSEGAGTRQETQYF. Written as DNA, the CDR3 is TGTGCCAGCAGCGAAGGGGCAGGGACCAGGCAAGAGACCCAGTACTTC.